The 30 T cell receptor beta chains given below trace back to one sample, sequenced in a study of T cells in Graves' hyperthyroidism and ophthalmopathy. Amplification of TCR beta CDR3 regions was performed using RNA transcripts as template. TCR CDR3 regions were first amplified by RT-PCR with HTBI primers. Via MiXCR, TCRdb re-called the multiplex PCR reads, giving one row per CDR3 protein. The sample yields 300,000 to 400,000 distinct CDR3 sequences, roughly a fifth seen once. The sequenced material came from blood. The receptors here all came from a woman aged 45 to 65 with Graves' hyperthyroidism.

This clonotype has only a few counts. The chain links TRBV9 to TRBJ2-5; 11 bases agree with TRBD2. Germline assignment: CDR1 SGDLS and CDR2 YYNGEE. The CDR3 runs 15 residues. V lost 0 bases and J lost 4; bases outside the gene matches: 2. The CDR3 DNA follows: TGTGCCAGCAGCGTAGGAACTAGCGGGGGAGAGACCCAGTACTTC. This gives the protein CASSVGTSGGETQYF.

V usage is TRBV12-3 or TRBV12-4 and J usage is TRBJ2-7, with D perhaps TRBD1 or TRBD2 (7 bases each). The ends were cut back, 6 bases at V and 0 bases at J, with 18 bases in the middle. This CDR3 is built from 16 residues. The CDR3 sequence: CASSRKQGTTSYEQYF. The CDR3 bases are TGTGCCAGCAGCCGTAAACAGGGGACTACCTCCTACGAGCAGTACTTC.

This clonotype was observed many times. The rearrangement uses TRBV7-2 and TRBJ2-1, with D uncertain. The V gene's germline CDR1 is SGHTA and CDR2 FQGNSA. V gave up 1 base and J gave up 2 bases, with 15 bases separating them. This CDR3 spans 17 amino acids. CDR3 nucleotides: TGTGCCAGCAGCTTAGTCTCCGGATTATCCCCCTACAATGAGCAGTTCTTC. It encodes CASSLVSGLSPYNEQFF.

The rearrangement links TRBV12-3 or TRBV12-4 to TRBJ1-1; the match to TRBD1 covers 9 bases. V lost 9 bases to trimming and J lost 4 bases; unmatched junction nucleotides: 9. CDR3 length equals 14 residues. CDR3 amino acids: CASLRGQGTTEAFF. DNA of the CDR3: TGTGCCAGTCTTCGGGGACAGGGAACCACTGAAGCTTTCTTT.

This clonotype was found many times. CDR3 DNA: TGTGCCAGCAGCGACAGGGGCGCGGGGAACACTGAAGCTTTCTTT. Translation gives CASSDRGAGNTEAFF. The chain combines TRBV27 with TRBJ1-1, with TRBD1 matching 8 bases. The germline CDR1 and CDR2 sequences are MNHEY and SMNVEV (reference sequence). This CDR3 has 15 residues. V lost 6 bases to trimming and J lost 1 base; unmatched junction nucleotides: 7.

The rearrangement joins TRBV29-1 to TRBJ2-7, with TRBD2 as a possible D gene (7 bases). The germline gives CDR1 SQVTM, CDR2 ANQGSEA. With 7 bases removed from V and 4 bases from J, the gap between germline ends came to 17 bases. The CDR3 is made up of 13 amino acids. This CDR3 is CSAAVGGGYEQYF. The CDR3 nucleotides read TGCAGCGCCGCCGTGGGAGGGGGATACGAGCAGTACTTC.

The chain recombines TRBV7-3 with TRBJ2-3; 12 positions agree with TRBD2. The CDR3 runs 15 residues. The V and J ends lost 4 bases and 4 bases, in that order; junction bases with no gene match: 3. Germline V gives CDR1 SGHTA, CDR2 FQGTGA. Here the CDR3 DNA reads TGTGCCAGCAGCTCTAGCGGGGGGGGACCAGATACGCAGTATTTT. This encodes CASSSSGGGPDTQYF. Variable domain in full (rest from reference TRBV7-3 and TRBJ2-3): GAGVSQTPSNKVTEKGKYVELRCDPISGHTALYWYRQSLGQGPEFLIYFQGTGAADDSGLPNDRFFAVRPEGSVSTLKIQRTERGDSAVYLCASSSSGGGPDTQYFGPGTRLTVL.

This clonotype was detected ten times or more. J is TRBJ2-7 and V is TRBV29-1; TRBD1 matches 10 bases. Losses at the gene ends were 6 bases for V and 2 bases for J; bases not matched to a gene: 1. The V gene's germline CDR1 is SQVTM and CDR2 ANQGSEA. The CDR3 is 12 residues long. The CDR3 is CSVGQGAYEQYF. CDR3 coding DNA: TGCAGCGTCGGACAGGGGGCCTACGAGCAGTACTTC.

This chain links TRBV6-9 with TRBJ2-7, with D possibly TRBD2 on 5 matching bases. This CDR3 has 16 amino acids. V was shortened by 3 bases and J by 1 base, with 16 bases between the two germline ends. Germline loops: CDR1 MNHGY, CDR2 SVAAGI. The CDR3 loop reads CASSYRGPGVSYEQYF. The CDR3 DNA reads TGTGCCAGCAGTTACCGTGGTCCCGGGGTATCCTACGAGCAGTACTTC.

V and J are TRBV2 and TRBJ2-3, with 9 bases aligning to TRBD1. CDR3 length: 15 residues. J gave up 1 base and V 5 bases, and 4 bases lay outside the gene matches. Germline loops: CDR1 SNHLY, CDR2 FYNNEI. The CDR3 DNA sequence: TGTGCCAGCAGTCGGACAGGGGACCGCACAGATACGCAGTATTTT. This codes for CASSRTGDRTDTQYF.

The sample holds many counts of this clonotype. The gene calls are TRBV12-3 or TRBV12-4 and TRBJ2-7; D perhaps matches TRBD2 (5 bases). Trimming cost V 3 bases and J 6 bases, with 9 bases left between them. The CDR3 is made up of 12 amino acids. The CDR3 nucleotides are TGTGCCAGCAGTTTCGGAGGTTCCGAGCAGTACTTC. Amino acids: CASSFGGSEQYF.

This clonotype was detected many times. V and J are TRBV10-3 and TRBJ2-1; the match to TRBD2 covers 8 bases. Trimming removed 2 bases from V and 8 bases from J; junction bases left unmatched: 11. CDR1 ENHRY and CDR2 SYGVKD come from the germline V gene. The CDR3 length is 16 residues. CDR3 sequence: CAISELGGGLDDEQFF. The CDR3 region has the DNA TGTGCCATCAGTGAGCTCGGCGGGGGGTTAGACGATGAGCAGTTCTTC.

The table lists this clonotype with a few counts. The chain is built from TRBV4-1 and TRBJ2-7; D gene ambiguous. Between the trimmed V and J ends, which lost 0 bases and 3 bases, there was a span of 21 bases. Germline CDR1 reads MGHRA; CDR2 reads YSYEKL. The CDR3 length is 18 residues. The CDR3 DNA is TGCGCCAGCAGCCAAGATCTTATCGGAGTAGCCGAGGACTACGAGCAGTACTTC. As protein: CASSQDLIGVAEDYEQYF.

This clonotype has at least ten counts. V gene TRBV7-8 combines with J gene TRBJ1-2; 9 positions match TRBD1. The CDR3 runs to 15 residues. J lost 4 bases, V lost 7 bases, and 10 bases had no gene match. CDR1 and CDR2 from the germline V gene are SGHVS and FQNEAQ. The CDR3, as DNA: TGTGCCAGCAAACGAAACCGGGACAGGGTCTATGGCTACACCTTC. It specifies CASKRNRDRVYGYTF.

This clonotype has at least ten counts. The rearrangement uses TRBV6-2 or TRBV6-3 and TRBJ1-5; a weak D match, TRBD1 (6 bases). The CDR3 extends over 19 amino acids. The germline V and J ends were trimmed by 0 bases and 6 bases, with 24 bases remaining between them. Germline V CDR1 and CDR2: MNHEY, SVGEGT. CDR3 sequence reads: CASSYSPTVGGARGQPQHF. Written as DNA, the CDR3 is TGTGCCAGCAGTTACTCCCCTACGGTGGGGGGCGCGAGGGGTCAGCCCCAGCATTTT.

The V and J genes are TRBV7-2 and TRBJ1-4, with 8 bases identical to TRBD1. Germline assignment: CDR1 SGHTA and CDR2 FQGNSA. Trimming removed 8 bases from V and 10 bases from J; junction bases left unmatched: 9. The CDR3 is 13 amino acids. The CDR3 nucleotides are TGTGCCAGCGGGGGACAGGCGACTGGAAAACTGTTTTTT. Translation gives CASGGQATGKLFF.

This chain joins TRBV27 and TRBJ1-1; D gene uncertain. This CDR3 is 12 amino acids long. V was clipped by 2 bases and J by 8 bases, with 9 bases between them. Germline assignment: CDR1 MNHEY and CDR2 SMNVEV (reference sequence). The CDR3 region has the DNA TGTGCCAGCAGTTTACACCTGGGCGAAGCTTTCTTT. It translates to CASSLHLGEAFF.

The CDR3 sequence is CASSPVRFSSYEQYF. DNA of the CDR3: TGTGCCAGCTCACCAGTCAGGTTTAGCTCCTACGAGCAGTACTTC. The rearrangement uses TRBV18 and TRBJ2-7; no clear D. CDR3 size: 15 residues. Per the germline V gene, CDR1 is KGHSH and CDR2 is LQKENI. V shed 2 bases and J shed 0 bases, with 11 bases lying between them. Complete variable domain (other parts from reference TRBV18 and TRBJ2-7): NAGVMQNPRHLVRRRGQEARLRCSPMKGHSHVYWYRQLPEEGLKFMVYLQKENIIDESGMPKERFSAEFPKEGPSILRIQQVVRGDSAAYFCASSPVRFSSYEQYFGPGTRLTVT.

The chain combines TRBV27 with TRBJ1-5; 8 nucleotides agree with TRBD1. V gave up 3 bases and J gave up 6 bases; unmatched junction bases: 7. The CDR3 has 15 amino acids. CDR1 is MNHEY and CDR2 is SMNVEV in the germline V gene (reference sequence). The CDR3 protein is CASSFQGAGGQPQHF. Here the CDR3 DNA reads TGTGCCAGCAGTTTTCAGGGGGCTGGTGGTCAGCCCCAGCATTTT.

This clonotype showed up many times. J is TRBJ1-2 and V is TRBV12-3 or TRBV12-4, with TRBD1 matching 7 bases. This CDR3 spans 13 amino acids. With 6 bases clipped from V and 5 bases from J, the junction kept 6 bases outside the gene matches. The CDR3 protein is CASSDRDRYGYTF. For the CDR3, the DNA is TGTGCCAGCAGCGACAGGGACAGATATGGCTACACCTTC.

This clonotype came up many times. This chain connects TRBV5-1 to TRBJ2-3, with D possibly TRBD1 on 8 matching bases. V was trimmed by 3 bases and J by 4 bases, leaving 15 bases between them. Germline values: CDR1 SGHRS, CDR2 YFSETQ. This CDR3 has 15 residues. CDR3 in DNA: TGCGCCAGCAGCTCCGGACAGGGAGGGTCAGATACGCAGTATTTT. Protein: CASSSGQGGSDTQYF. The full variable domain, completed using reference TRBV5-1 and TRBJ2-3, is KAGVTQTPRYLIKTRGQQVTLSCSPISGHRSVSWYQQTPGQGLQFLFEYFSETQRNKGNFPGRFSGRQFSNSRSEMNVSTLELGDSALYLCASSSGQGGSDTQYFGPGTRLTVL.

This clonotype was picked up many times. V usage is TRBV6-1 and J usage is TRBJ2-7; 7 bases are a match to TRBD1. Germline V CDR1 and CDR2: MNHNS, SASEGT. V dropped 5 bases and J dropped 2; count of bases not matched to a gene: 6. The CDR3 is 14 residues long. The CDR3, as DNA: TGTGCCAGCAGTTTGAACAGGGGTACCTACGAGCAGTACTTC. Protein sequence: CASSLNRGTYEQYF.

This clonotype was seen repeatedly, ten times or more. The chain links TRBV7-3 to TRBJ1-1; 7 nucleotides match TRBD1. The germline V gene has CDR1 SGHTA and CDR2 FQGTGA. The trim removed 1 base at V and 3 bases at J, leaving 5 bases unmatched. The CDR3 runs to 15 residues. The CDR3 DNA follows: TGTGCCAGCAGCTTAAGGGCAGGGGGACACACTGAAGCTTTCTTT. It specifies CASSLRAGGHTEAFF.

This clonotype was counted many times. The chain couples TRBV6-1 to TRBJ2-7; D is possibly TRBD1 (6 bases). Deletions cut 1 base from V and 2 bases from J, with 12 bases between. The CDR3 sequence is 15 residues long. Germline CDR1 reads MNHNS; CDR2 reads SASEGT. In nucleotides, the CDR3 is TGTGCCAGCAGTGAAGGGACAGTGCCTGCCTACGAGCAGTACTTC. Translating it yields CASSEGTVPAYEQYF.

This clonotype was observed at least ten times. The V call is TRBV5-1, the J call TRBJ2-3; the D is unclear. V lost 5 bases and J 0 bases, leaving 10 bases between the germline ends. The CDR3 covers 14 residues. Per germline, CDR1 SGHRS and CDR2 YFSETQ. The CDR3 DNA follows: TGCGCCAGCAGGCTGGACGTGAGCACAGATACGCAGTATTTT. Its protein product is CASRLDVSTDTQYF.

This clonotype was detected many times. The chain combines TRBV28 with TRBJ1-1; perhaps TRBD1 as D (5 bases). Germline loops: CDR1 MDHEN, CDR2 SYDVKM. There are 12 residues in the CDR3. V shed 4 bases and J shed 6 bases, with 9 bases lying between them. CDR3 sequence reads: CASSSRVAEAFF. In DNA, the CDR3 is TGTGCCAGCAGTTCCAGGGTGGCTGAAGCTTTCTTT.

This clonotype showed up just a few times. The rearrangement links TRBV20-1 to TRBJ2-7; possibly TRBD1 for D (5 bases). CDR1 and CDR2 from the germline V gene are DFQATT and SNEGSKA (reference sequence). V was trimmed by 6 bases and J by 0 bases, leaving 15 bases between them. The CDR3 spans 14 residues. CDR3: CSAPTDPLSYEQYF. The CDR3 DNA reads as TGCAGTGCGCCGACAGATCCCCTCTCCTACGAGCAGTACTTC.

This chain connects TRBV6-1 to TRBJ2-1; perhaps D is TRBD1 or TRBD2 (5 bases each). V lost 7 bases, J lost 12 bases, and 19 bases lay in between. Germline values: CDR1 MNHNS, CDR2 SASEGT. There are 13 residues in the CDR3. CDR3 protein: CASTRTAHGGQFF. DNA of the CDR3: TGTGCCAGCACCAGGACGGCGCATGGGGGGCAGTTCTTC.

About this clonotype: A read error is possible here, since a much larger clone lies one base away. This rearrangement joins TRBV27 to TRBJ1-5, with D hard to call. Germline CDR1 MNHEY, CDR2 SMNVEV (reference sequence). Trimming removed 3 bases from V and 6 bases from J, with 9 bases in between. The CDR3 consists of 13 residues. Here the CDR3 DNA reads TGTGCCAGCAGTTTGTTATGGAGTCAGCCCCAGCATTTT. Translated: CASSLLWSQPQHF.

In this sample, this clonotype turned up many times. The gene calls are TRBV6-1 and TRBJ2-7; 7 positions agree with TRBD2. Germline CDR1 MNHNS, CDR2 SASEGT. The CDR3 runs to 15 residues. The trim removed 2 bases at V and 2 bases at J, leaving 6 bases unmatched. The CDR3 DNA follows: TGTGCCAGCAGTGAATCCGGGACTATCCCCTACGAGCAGTACTTC. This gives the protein CASSESGTIPYEQYF.